These 3 T cell receptor beta chains were all obtained from the same sample, sequenced in a study of shared clonotypes between healthy human individuals. Repertoires were generated with immunoSEQ multiplex PCR, while TCRdb's copy carries only in-frame clones and drops some. Of some 1.1 million clones listed, 70% to 80% are singletons. Sequenced material: memory CD4+ T cells from PBMCs. Indicated subset: CD45RA-negative fraction. These receptors were collected from a man younger than 35 in good health. Some clones in this sample may be carry-over from other donors' samples.

This clone has just a few counts. CDR3 in amino acids: CASSELSGETQYF. The CDR3 nucleotides read TGTGCCAGCAGTGAACTAAGCGGAGAGACCCAGTACTTC. J is TRBJ2-5 and V is TRBV25-1; D is possibly TRBD2 (5 bases). CDR3 size: 13 residues. With 2 bases removed from V and 4 bases from J, the gap between germline ends came to 8 bases. Germline V gene sequence: CDR1 MGHDK, CDR2 SYGVNS.

This chain uses TRBV6-6 with TRBJ2-7, with 8 bases that match TRBD1. CDR3 length: 12 amino acids. The V segment lost 6 bases and the J segment 5 bases; nucleotides outside the gene matches: 3. The germline CDR1 and CDR2 sequences are MNHNY and SVGAGI (reference sequence). Here the CDR3 DNA reads TGTGCCAGCAGGGCAGGGGGCGACGAGCAGTACTTC. It is translated as CASRAGGDEQYF.

The chain carries TRBV14 and TRBJ2-2; 8 bases match TRBD1. With V trimmed by 4 bases and J by 2 bases, 6 bases remained unmatched. This CDR3 contains 16 residues. Germline CDR1 reads SGHDN; CDR2 reads FVKESK. The CDR3 DNA reads TGTGCCAGCAGCCCATACAGGGGGAGTAACACCGGGGAGCTGTTTTTT. Translation: CASSPYRGSNTGELFF.